Detailed here is one TCR beta chain. Its antigen remains unknown. The repertoire was sequenced with immunoSEQ multiplex PCR; TCRdb's copy has only in-frame clones and lacks some. The sample shows some 75,000 clones, around 90% of them seen only once. The data originate from a study of identifying expanded T cells in peripheral blood. Study observations and caveats: Clone count variance between approximately 2-week samples rose with total template count. Over about two and four weeks, about 15 and 18 clones changed, versus around 1.1 between replicates.

No infections or other immune events were documented during collection. Sequenced: blood. The TCR originated in a person between 18 and 75 years old in good health.

The CDR3 reads CASSQVRASGYNEQFF. The CDR3 bases are TGCGCCAGCAGCCAGGTCCGGGCTAGCGGTTACAATGAGCAGTTCTTC. This sequence joins TRBV4-3 and TRBJ2-1; 7 bases match TRBD2. The CDR3 extends over 16 amino acids. Germline CDR1 and CDR2: LGHNA and YSLEER. After removal of 3 bases from V and 4 bases from J, the junction contained 9 bases not matched to a gene.